This T cell receptor (beta chain) was found in a study of identifying expanded T cells in peripheral blood. Study-wide findings and caveats: Across healthy donors, higher total template counts meant significantly greater roughly 2-week count variance.

In its sample, this clone is medium-sized. The antigen is undetermined. The assay was immunoSEQ multiplex PCR, and TCRdb's table has in-frame clones only and misses some. The sample lists 70,000 or so clones, roughly 90% occurring once. The CDR3 is made up of 13 amino acids. Germline loops: CDR1 MRHNA, CDR2 SNTAGT. Trimming took 3 bases from V and 10 from J, leaving 13 bases between them. During the collection period, no donor immune events like infections were recorded. Sequencing used blood. The chain joins TRBV6-4 to TRBJ1-5; D is unresolved. This clonotype was obtained from a person aged 18 to 70 in good health. CDR3 in DNA: TGTGCCAGCAGTGAAGAGGGTAACGGACCCCAGCATTTT. Amino acids: CASSEEGNGPQHF.